One and the same sample provided the 3 T cell receptor beta chains below, sequenced in a study of blood T cell repertoires in COVID-19. TCRdb's table, derived via immunoSEQ multiplex PCR, lists solely in-frame clones and lacks some. This table has around 110,000 clones, roughly 84% appearing once. Sequenced sample: PBMCs or T cells enriched from blood (not recorded which). Every receptor here comes from a woman in her thirties who had recovered from COVID-19.

The chain is built from TRBV7-9 and TRBJ2-1; TRBD2 matches at 8 bases. Germline values: CDR1 SEHNR, CDR2 FQNEAQ (reference sequence). The CDR3 extends over 15 amino acids. Unmatched junction bases numbered 10, after V lost 5 bases and J lost 7 bases. The DNA for the CDR3 is TGTGCCAGCAGCCTGACTAGCGCCCTCGGGAATGAGCAGTTCTTC. Translating gives CASSLTSALGNEQFF.

With respect to this clone: A read error may account for a junction end that differs from germline. The chain couples TRBV29-1 to TRBJ2-1; D perhaps matches TRBD2 (5 bases). There are 13 residues in the CDR3. The germline CDR1 and CDR2 sequences are SQVTM and ANQGSEA. CDR3 DNA sequence: TGCAGCGCCCGGGGTCCCTCCGACAATGAGCAGTTCTTC. Translating it yields CSARGPSDNEQFF.

In DNA, the CDR3 is TGTGCCAGCAGTCTACAGGGGGCCCACAATGAGCAGTTCTTC. It codes for CASSLQGAHNEQFF. This chain uses TRBV6-2 or TRBV6-3 with TRBJ2-1; 9 positions agree with TRBD1. V lost 5 bases and J lost 5; bases outside the gene matches: 4. This CDR3 is 14 amino acids long. The germline V gene has CDR1 MNHEY and CDR2 SVGEGT.